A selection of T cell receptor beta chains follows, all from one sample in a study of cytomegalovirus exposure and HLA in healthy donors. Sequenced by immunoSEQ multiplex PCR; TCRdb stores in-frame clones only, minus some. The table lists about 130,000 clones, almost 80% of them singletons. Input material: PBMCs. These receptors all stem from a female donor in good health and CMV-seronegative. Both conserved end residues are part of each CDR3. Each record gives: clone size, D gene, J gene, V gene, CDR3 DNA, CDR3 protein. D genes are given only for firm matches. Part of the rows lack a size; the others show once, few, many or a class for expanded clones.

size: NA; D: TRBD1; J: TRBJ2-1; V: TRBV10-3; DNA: TGTGCCATCAGTGAGTCAGGGGGGACAGGGTACTACAATGAGCAGTTCTTC; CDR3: CAISESGGTGYYNEQFF
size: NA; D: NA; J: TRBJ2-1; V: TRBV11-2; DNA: TGTGCCAGCTCGGAGGAGTGGAATGAGCAGTTCTTC; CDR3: CASSEEWNEQFF
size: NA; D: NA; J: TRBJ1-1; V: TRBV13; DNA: TGTGCCAGCATACATAGCATGAACACTGAAGCTTTCTTT; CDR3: CASIHSMNTEAFF
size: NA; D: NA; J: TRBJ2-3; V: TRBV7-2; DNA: TGTGCCAGCAGCTTATACTCGGATACGCAGTATTTT; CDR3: CASSLYSDTQYF
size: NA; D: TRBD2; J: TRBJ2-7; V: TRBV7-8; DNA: TGTGCCAGCAGCAAGACTAGCGGGGGAACCTACGAGCAGTACTTC; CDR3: CASSKTSGGTYEQYF
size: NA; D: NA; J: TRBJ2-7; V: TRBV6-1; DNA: TGTGCCAGCAGTGACGACATTTACGAGCAGTACTTC; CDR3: CASSDDIYEQYF
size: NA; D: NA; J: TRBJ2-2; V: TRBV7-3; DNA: TGTGCCAGCAGCTTTCTTTCAGGGCCCGGGGAGCTGTTTTTT; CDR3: CASSFLSGPGELFF
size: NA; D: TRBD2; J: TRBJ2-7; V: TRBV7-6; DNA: TGTGCCAGCAGCCGTGGCCCTAGCGGATCCTCAGAATGGGAGCAGTACTTC; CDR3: CASSRGPSGSSEWEQYF
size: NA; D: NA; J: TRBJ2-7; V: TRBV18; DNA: TGTGCCAGCTCACCAAGGACAGTCCCTTACGAGCAGTACTTC; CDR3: CASSPRTVPYEQYF
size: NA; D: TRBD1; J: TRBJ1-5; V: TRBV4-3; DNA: TGCGCCAGCAGCCAAGATCTAGGACAGGGGCCGTATAGCAATCAGCCCCAGCATTTT; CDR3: CASSQDLGQGPYSNQPQHF
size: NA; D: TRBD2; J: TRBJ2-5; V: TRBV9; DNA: TGTGCCAGCAGCGTAGATCGGGCTACTAGCGGATTCCAAGAGACCCAGTACTTC; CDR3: CASSVDRATSGFQETQYF
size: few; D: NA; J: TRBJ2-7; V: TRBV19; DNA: TGTGCCAGTGGGCGGGGGCGCACGGACTACGAGCAGTACTTC; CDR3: CASGRGRTDYEQYF
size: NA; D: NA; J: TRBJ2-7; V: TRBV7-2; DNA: TGTGCCAGCAGCTCAATTAGCGGCTCCTACGAGCAGTACTTC; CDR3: CASSSISGSYEQYF
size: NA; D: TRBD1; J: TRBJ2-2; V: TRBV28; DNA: TGTGCCACAGAGAGGACAGGGGGCACCGGGGAGCTGTTTTTT; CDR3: CATERTGGTGELFF
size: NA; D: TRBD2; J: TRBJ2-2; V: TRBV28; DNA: TGTGCCAGCAGTTCACCGGGACTAGCGGTGAGGACCGGGGAGCTGTTTTTT; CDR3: CASSSPGLAVRTGELFF
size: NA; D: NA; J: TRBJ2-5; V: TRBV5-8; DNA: TGTGCCAGCAGCCCAGGGACACGGCAAGAGACCCAGTACTTC; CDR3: CASSPGTRQETQYF
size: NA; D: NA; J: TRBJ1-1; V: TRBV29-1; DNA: TGCAGCTCTCTCCTGGGGCCCTCTCCTAGCGCTGAAGCTTTCTTT; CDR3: CSSLLGPSPSAEAFF
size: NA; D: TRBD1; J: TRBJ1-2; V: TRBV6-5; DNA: TGTGCCAGCAGTTACTCCTCGGCAGGGGGCTTGTATGGCTACACCTTC; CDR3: CASSYSSAGGLYGYTF
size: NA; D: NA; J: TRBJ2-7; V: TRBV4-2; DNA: TGTGCCAGCAGCCAAGATACGGGGGGCCCCTACGAGCAGTACTTC; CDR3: CASSQDTGGPYEQYF